This T cell receptor (beta chain) was sequenced in a study of high-grade serous ovarian cancer treatment subgroups. Study-level background: Mean per sample: around 14,000 reads, about 6,900 unique TCR beta rearrangements. Whole-study findings and limits: Different patients shared almost no repertoire; same-patient tumors shared about 0.095 to 0.85. Clonal relatedness tracked neoantigen level, and by trend copy number and mutation load.

Measured with immunoSEQ multiplex PCR; TCRdb has only the in-frame clones, and not every one. Here the sample spans 8,500 to 9,500 clones, less than 90% being singletons. A word on this clone: Its antigen is unknown.

Germline V lookup: CDR1 LNHDA, CDR2 SQIVND (reference sequence). The CDR3 spans 15 residues. V gave up 8 bases and J gave up 2 bases; unmatched junction bases: 9. The tumor samples were collected prior to definitive surgery or chemotherapy. Sequencing input: tumor tissue. The clonotype was recovered from a human donor with high-grade serous ovarian cancer. The J gene is TRBJ2-7, the V gene TRBV19, with 10 positions matching TRBD1. CDR3 residues: CASCPGTGAPYEQYF. CDR3 nucleotide sequence: TGTGCCAGTTGTCCCGGGACAGGGGCCCCCTACGAGCAGTACTTC.